This T cell receptor (beta chain) was sequenced for a study of shared clonotypes between healthy human individuals (dated by TCRdb to 2018 to 2020). General notes on the study: The cohort included a few men and two women between 18 and 49 years of age. To estimate repertoire size and how much clonotypes are shared between individuals, the study performed deep sequencing of blood TCR repertoires from about five healthy adults. Different laboratories and diverse techniques were used to prepare libraries and sequence TCR repertoires, to increase sequencing depth and limit assay-specific biases. Leukapheresis yielded between about 0.85 and 10 billion PBMCs per donor. For each donor, CD4 naive and CD4 memory were each given three plates, CD8 naive was given two plates, and CD8 memory was given one plate.

The donors were healthy, HIV-negative adults who had no recently reported acute infections or vaccinations. Only Caucasian adults living in Nashville, Tennessee, USA were represented among the donors. Magnetic negative selection was used to enrich CD4+ T cells, after which naive cells were positively selected on CD45RA and the negative fraction became the memory subset. Blood was obtained by leukapheresis, after which PBMCs were separated by Ficoll-Histopaque density gradient centrifugation and cryopreserved in liquid nitrogen vapor phase. Analytical flow cytometry was used to check the purity and quantity of each magnetically sorted T cell population. Genomic DNA was isolated from every sorted fraction and measured by UV absorbance on a Nanodrop 2000c. The research as a whole found: Even with the large sequencing depth, rarefaction of the sorted-subset datasets indicated that sequencing was incomplete. The small number of donors limited the genetic and exposure-history diversity represented. Based on pairwise subsampling, the degree of clonotype sharing among donors was expected to be affected by sequencing depth. Naive subsets generally had larger estimated clonotype richness than memory subsets did. Sampling was limited to blood, and TCR repertoires in tissue likely differ from TCR repertoires in blood. Compared with non-shared clonotypes, clonotypes shared by all four sorted-subset donors had higher generation probabilities. Across a handful of donors, about 4.5% of naive CD4, 3.5% of naive CD8, 2.3% of memory CD4, and approximately 0.4% of memory CD8 clonotypes were shared.

TCR CDR3 regions were amplified from genomic DNA by multiplex PCR using the deep immunoSEQ assay. For each cell subset, the extracted genomic DNA was distributed evenly across all wells of several immunoSEQ 96-well plates, and each plate served as one replicate. For sorted subsets, about 200 ng genomic DNA, equal to 25,000 to 35,000 T cell genomes, was loaded into each replicate PCR. The purified libraries were quantified using a Qubit 3.0 fluorometer, sized with a Bioanalyzer 2100, and then quantified again using the KAPA Library Quantification kit. Each immunoSEQ 96-well plate was sequenced on its own single-read 150-cycle Illumina NextSeq 550 flow cell. In the source study's methods: The immunoSEQ output contained only junctional sequences without quality scores, so filtering could not match that applied to full-length reads. Sequences were annotated with PyIR, a Python wrapper for IgBLAST v1.9, and V/J genes and CDR3 were assigned using IMGT germline references. Reads were filtered out if the reads had weak V/J assignments (E-value above 1e-6), no CDR3, stop codons, out-of-frame junctions, or ambiguous translated residues. V3J clonotypes were defined by identical inferred V gene, J gene, and CDR3 amino acid sequence. To compute the percentage overlap between repertoires, the number of shared unique clonotypes was divided by the size of the smaller repertoire. RTK rarefaction, the Chao1 estimator, and Recon v2.1 estimates of unobserved clonotypes were used to assess repertoire richness. For all TCRbeta clonotypes obtained by the gDNA method from a few donors, generation probabilities were computed with OLGA. TCRdb holds this immuneACCESS table with in-frame rearrangements only. Some clones are missing; in checked studies, unresolved V genes explain under half, and the rest has no known cause. V and J calls and clone size are given by that table; D and trimming were obtained from the DNA. The sample contains roughly 1,000,000 clones, 70% to 80% of them found a single time. The top ten hold roughly 0.65% of the sample.

About this clone itself: Its antigen remains unidentified. No clone much larger than this one lies a single base away; base qualities are absent.

This receptor was taken from a man between 18 and 29 years old in good health. Some clones in this sample may be carry-over from other donors' samples. The sequenced material came from memory CD4+ T cells from PBMCs. The intended sense of this specimen's cell subset or site label: CD45RA-negative fraction.

The nucleotide sequence is TGTGCCAGCAGCCAAGATAGGCTTACGGATCAGCCCCAGCATTTT. It encodes CASSQDRLTDQPQHF. The chain was built from TRBV4-2 and TRBJ1-5; no confident D gene assignment can be made. V gives up 0 bases and J gives up 5 bases, and the segment between their germline ends measures 11 bases. The germline V gene provides CDR1 LGHNA and CDR2 YNFKEQ. Measured from the cysteine to the phenylalanine, the CDR3 is 15 residues long. The CDR3 DNA has 45 bases and is translated from base 1.